This T cell receptor beta chain appears in the sequencing data of a study of shared clonotypes between healthy human individuals (dated by TCRdb to the early 2020s). About the full investigation: The cohort comprised two women and a few men aged 18 to 49 years. For each donor, CD4 naive and CD4 memory were each given three plates, CD8 naive was given two plates, and CD8 memory was given one plate. To estimate repertoire size and how much clonotype sharing occurs between individuals, the study deeply sequenced the blood TCR repertoires of roughly 5 healthy adults. Libraries were prepared and TCR repertoires were sequenced by different laboratories using diverse techniques, in order to increase sequencing depth and limit assay-specific biases. Each donor's leukapheresis produced roughly between roughly 0.9 and 9 billion PBMCs. The research as a whole found: Based on pairwise subsampling, the degree of clonotype sharing among donors was expected to be affected by sequencing depth. Estimated clonotype richness was generally larger for naive than for memory subsets. Sampling was limited to blood, and TCR repertoires in tissue likely differ from TCR repertoires in blood. About 4.5% of naive CD4, around 3.6% of naive CD8, 2.3% of memory CD4, and 0.35% to 0.4% of memory CD8 clonotypes were shared across a few donors. Compared with non-shared clonotypes, the clonotypes found in all four sorted-subset donors had higher generation probabilities. Even with the large sequencing depth, rarefaction of the sorted-subset datasets indicated that sequencing was incomplete. The genetic and exposure-history diversity represented was limited by the small number of donors.

This clone came up once. Its antigen is still unknown. The record has no base qualities; no much larger clone is one base away. The donors were healthy, HIV-negative adults with no recently reported acute infections or vaccinations. Only Caucasian adults living in Nashville, Tennessee, USA were represented among the donors. CD4+ T cells were enriched through magnetic negative selection, after which naive cells were positively selected on CD45RA and the remaining negative fraction served as the memory subset. Blood was obtained by leukapheresis, after which PBMCs were separated by Ficoll-Histopaque density gradient centrifugation and cryopreserved in liquid nitrogen vapor phase. Analytical flow cytometry was used to check the purity and quantity of every magnetically sorted T cell population. From each sorted fraction, genomic DNA was isolated and quantified by UV absorbance on a Nanodrop 2000c. From cysteine to phenylalanine, the CDR3 is 15 amino acids long. The kept DNA is CDR3 alone, 45 bases in frame from the first base. CDR1 and CDR2 were assigned from the germline V gene as KGHSH and LQKENI. Trimming at the junction amounts to 3 bases on V and 0 bases on J, and the germline ends lie 11 bases apart.

Using the deep immunoSEQ assay, multiplex PCR amplified TCR CDR3 regions from genomic DNA. Extracted genomic DNA from each cell subset was spread evenly across all wells of several immunoSEQ 96-well plates, with each plate serving as a replicate. For sorted subsets, roughly 190 ng of genomic DNA, equivalent to some 30,000 T cell genomes, went into each replicate PCR. Purified libraries were measured with a Qubit 3.0 fluorometer, size-checked on a Bioanalyzer 2100, and measured again with the KAPA Library Quantification kit. Every immunoSEQ 96-well plate was sequenced on a separate single-read 150-cycle Illumina NextSeq 550 flow cell. The original pipeline was this. Because the immunoSEQ output included only junctional sequences and no quality scores, the filtering could not be the same as the filtering used for full-length reads. Sequences were annotated with PyIR, a Python wrapper for IgBLAST v1.9, and V/J genes and CDR3 were assigned using IMGT germline references. Reads were filtered out if the reads had weak V/J assignments (E-value above 1e-6), no CDR3, stop codons, out-of-frame junctions, or ambiguous translated residues. V3J clonotypes were defined as sequences sharing the same inferred V gene, J gene, and CDR3 amino acid sequence. Percentage overlap between repertoires was computed as shared unique clonotypes divided by the size of the smaller repertoire. Richness of each repertoire was evaluated using RTK rarefaction, the Chao1 estimator, and Recon v2.1 estimates of unobserved clonotypes. Generation probabilities for all TCRbeta clonotypes obtained by the gDNA method from a handful of donors were computed using OLGA. TCRdb holds this immuneACCESS table with in-frame rearrangements only. Some clones are missing; in checked studies, unresolved V genes explain under half, and the rest has no known cause. V, J and clone size reflect that table, while D and trimming were determined from the DNA. For this sample the table gives about a million clones, of which approximately 70% were detected only once. Clones ranked in the top ten supply roughly 1.5% of the sample.

The source is a man in his late teens or twenties in good health. The chain uses TRBV18 and TRBJ1-2, with the D gene call left open. Sequencing input: memory CD4+ T cells sorted from blood. Taken with the paper, the label for cell subset or site translates to: CD45RA-negative fraction. The DNA sequence is as follows: TGTGCCAGCTCACCCGGGAGTAAAGCTAACTATGGCTACACCTTC. Its amino acids are CASSPGSKANYGYTF.